This T cell receptor (beta chain) derives from a study of cytomegalovirus exposure and HLA in healthy donors. Study observations and caveats: An ancestry cluster, one associated with Asian ancestry, reportedly showed fewer N-insertions than the roughly 700-donor mean in a later analysis.

The PCR ran on 60 Vbeta and 13 Jbeta primers. Using immunoSEQ multiplex PCR, the repertoire was profiled, and TCRdb retains in-frame clones only, with some absent. Here the sample spans about 83,000 clones, about 81% being singletons. V trimming: 1 base; J trimming: 4 bases; junction bases outside the gene matches: 11. Per germline, CDR1 ENHRY and CDR2 SYGVKD. The CDR3 has 17 residues. Comments on this clone: What it recognizes is unknown.

This TCR came from a man in his 60s in good health and CMV-seronegative. V and J are TRBV10-3 and TRBJ1-2; 8 bases map to TRBD1. The sample comprised PBMCs. The chain's CDR3 is CAISEFGQGEESYGYTF. CDR3 in DNA: TGTGCCATCAGTGAGTTTGGACAGGGCGAGGAGTCCTATGGCTACACCTTC.